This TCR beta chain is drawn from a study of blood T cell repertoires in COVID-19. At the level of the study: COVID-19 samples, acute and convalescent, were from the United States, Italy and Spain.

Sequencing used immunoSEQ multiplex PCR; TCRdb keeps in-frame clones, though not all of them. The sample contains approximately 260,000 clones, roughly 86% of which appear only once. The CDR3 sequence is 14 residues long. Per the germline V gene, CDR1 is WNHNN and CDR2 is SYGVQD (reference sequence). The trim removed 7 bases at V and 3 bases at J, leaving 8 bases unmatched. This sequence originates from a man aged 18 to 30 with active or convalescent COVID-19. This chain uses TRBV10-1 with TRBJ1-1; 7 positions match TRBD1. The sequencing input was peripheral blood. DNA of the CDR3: TGCGCCAGCATGGGACAGAGATCGGACACTGAAGCTTTCTTT. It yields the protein CASMGQRSDTEAFF.